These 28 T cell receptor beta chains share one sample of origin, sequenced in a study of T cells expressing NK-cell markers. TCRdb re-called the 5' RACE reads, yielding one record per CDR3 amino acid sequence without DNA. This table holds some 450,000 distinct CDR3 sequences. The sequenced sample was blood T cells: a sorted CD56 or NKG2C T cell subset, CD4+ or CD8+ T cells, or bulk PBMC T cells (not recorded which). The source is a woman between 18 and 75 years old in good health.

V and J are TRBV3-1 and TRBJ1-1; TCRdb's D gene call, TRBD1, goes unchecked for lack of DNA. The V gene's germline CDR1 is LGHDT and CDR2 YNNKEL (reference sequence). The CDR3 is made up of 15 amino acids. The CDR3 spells CASSQSDRTNTEVFF.

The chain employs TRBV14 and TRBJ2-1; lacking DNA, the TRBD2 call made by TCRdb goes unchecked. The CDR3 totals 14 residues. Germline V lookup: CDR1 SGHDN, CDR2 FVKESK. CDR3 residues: CASRQTSEYNEQFF. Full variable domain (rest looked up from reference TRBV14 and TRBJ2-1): EAGVTQFPSHSVIEKGQTVTLRCDPISGHDNLYWYRRVMGKEIKFLLHFVKESKQDESGMPNNRFLAERTGGTYSTLKVQPAELEDSGVYFCASRQTSEYNEQFFGPGTRLTVL.

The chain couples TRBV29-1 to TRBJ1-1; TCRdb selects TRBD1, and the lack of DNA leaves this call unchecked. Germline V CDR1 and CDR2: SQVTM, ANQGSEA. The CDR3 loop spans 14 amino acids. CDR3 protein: CSVLGQGQRAEAFF.

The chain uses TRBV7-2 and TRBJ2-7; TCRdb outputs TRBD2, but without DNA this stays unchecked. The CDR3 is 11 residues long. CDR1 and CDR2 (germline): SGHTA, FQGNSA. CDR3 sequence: CASSLGGGQYF.

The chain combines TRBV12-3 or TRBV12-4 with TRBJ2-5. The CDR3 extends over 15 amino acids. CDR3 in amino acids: CASSRTNTLRETQYF.

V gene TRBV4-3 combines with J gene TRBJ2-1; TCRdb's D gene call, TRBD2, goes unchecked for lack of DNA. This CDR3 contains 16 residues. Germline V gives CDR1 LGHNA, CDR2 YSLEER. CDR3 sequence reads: CASSQDPSPLAAEQFF.

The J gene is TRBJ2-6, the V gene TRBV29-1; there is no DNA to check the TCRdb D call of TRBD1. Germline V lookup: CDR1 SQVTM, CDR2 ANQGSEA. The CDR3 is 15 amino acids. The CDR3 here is CSVSGRPTGANVLTF.

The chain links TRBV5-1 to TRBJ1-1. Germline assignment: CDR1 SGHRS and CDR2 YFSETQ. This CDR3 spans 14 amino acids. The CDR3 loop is CASSLLRRNTEAFF.

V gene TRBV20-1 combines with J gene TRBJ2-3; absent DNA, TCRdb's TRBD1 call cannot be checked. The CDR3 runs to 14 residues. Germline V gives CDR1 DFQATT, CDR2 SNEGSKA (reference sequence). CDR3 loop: CSARMRLNTDTQYF.

The CDR3 is CASSNNWLVRDEQFF. The V gene is TRBV21-1, the J gene TRBJ2-1; TCRdb picks TRBD2, but there is no DNA to check that call. TRBV21-1 is assigned pseudogene status. The CDR3 covers 15 residues.

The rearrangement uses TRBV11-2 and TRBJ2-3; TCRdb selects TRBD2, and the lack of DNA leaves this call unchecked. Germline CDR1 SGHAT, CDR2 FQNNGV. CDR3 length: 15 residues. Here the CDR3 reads CASSFLAGGTDTQYF.

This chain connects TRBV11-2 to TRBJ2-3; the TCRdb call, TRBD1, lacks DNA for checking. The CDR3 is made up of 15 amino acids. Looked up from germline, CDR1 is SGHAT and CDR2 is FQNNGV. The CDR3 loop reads CASSLDGAGKDTQYF. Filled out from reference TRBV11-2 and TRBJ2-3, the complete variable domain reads EAGVAQSPRYKIIEKRQSVAFWCNPISGHATLYWYQQILGQGPKLLIQFQNNGVVDDSQLPKDRFSAERLKGVDSTLKIQPAKLEDSAVYLCASSLDGAGKDTQYFGPGTRLTVL.

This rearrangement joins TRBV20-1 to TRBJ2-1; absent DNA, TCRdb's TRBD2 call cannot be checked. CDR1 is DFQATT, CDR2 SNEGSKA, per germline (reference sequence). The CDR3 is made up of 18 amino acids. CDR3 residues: CSARDRTSGGISYNEQFF.

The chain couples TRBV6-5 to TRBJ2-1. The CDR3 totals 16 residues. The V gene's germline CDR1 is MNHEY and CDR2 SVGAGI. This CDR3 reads CASSYDATNSYNEQFF.

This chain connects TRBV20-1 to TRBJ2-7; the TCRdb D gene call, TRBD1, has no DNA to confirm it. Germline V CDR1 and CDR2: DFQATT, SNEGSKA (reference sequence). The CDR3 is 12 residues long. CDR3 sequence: CSGDREGREQYF.

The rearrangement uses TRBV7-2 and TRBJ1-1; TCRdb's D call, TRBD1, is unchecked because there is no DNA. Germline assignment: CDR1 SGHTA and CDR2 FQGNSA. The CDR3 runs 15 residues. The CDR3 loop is CASSKTTDRTTEAFF.

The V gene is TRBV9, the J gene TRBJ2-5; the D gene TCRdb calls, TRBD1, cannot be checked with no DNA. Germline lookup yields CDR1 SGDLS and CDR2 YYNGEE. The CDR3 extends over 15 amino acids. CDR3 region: CASSARQSNQETQYF.

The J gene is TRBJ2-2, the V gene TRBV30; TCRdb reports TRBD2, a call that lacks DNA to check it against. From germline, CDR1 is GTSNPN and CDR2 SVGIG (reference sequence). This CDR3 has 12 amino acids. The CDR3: CAWRTLSGELFF.

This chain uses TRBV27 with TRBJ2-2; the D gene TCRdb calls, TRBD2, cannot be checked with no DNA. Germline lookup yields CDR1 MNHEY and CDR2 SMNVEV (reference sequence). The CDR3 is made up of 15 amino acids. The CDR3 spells CASRLAVMNTGELFF.

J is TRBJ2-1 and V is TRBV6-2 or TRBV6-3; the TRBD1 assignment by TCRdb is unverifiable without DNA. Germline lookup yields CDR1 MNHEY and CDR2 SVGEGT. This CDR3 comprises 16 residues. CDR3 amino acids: CASSYAGTTSYNEQFF.

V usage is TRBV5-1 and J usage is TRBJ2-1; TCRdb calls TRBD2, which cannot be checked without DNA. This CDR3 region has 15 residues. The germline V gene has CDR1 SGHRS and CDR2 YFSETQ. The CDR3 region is CASSNLAGANNEQFF.

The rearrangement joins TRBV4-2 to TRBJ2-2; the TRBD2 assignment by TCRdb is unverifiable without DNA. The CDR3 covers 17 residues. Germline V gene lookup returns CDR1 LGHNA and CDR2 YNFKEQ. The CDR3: CASSQLLAGGGTGELFF.

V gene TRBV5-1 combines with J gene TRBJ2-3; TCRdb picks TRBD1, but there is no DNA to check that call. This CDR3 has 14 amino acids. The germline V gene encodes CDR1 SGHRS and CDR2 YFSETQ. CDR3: CASSRDLPGGTQYF.

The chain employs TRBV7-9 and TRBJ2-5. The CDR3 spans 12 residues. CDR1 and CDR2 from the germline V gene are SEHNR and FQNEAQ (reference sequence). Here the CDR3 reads CASLEFGETQYF.

The chain's CDR3 is CATSSRRDRAYNEQFF. The rearrangement joins TRBV15 to TRBJ2-1; TCRdb names TRBD1, which stays unverified in the absence of DNA. The germline gives CDR1 LNHNV, CDR2 YYDKDF (reference sequence). The CDR3 contains 16 residues.

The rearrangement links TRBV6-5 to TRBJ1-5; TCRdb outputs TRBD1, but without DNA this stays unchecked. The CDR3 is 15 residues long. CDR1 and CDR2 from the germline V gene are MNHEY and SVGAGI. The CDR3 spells CASSWQGGGNQPQHF.

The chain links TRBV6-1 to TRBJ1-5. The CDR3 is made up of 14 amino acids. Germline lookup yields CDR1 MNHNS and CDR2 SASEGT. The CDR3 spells CASSEPASNQPQHF.

CDR3: CASSLGSSHNEQFF. The rearrangement links TRBV27 to TRBJ2-1. CDR1 MNHEY and CDR2 SMNVEV come from the germline V gene (reference sequence). The length of the CDR3 is 14 residues.